Listed below are T cell receptor beta chains from one sample, sequenced in a study of T cells after yellow fever vaccination. TCRdb passed the 5' RACE reads through MiXCR, listing each CDR3 protein once. This table holds about 42,000 distinct CDR3 sequences, roughly 6.4% found once. Here the sequenced sample was PBMCs, either bulk or a sorted T-cell subset (CD4+, CD8+, memory, or dextramer-sorted; not recorded which), taken 45 days after the yellow fever booster vaccination. These receptors came from a young man who received the YFV17D yellow fever vaccine. The conserved cysteine and the conserved F or W are not part of the CDR3 here.

TRBV20-1,SARWGNNEQF
TRBV29-1,SAYRGDKETQY
TRBV7-2,ASNQGAAETQY
TRBV19,ASSLGQGRNSPLH
TRBV28,ASSSRVSRNQPQH
TRBV7-3,ASSPGPGETQY
TRBV6-2/TRBV6-3,ASSRGGNYEQY
TRBV9,ASSVDGGGNTGELF
TRBV7-9,ASSSRTGSHEQF
TRBV2,ASSAFGAGARYEQY
TRBV7-6,ASSPAGGNQPQH
TRBV12-3/TRBV12-4,ASSLQAGGPLQQF
TRBV10-3,AIASVSPLFGRF
TRBV29-1,SVDAREAQGAQY
TRBV5-1,ASSEPAYNEQF
TRBV6-2/TRBV6-3,ASSIVAAEQY
TRBV27,ASSLVRFPYEQY
TRBV12-3/TRBV12-4,ASGGTAGADTQY
TRBV29-1,SSSLRGDNEQF
TRBV20-1,SALDIPNYGYT
TRBV20-1,SATGGSGNIQY
TRBV20-1,SAPRTRQATQY